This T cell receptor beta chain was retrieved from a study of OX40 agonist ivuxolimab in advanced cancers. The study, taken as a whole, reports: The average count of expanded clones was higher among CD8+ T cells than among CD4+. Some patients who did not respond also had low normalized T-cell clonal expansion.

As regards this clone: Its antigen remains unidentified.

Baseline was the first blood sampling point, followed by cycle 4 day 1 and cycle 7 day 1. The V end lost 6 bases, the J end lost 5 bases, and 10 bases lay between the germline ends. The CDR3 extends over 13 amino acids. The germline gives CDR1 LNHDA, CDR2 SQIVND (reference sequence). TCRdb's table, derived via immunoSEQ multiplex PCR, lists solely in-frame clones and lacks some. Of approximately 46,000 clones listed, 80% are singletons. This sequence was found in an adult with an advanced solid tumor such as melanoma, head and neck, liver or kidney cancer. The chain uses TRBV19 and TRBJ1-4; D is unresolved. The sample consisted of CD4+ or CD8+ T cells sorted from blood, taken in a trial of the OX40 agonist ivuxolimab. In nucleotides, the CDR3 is TGTGCCAGTAGCGTGGACGGAAATGAAAAACTGTTTTTT. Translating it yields CASSVDGNEKLFF. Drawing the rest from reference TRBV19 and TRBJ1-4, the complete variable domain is DGGITQSPKYLFRKEGQNVTLSCEQNLNHDAMYWYRQDPGQGLRLIYYSQIVNDFQKGDIAEGYSVSREKKESFPLTVTSAQKNPTAFYLCASSVDGNEKLFFGSGTQLSVL.